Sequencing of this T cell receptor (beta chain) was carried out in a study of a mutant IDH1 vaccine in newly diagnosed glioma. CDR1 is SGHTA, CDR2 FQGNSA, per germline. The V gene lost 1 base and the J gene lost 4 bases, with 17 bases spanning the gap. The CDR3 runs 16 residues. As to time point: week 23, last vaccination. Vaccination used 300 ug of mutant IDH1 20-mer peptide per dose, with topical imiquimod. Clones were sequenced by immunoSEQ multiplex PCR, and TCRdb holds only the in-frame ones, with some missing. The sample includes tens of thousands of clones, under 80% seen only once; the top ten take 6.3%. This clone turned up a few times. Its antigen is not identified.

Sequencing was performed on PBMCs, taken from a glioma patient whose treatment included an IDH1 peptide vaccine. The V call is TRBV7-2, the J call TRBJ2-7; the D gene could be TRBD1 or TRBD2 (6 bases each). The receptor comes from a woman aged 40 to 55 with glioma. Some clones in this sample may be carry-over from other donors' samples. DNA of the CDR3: TGTGCCAGCAGCTTAGTTTCGTCGGGGGCTTCGTACGAGCAGTACTTC. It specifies CASSLVSSGASYEQYF.